This T cell receptor beta chain was captured in a study of neoadjuvant anti-PD-1 for oral cavity cancer. The overall study: Non-progressing patients received a fourth nivolumab dose near day 43, then surgery on days 50-56. Study-level points and caveats: PBMC Gini-index clonality exceeded responders' in non-responders post-nivolumab.

As concerns this clone: What it binds is unknown.

Time point reported: after neoadjuvant nivolumab, at surgical resection. The assay was immunoSEQ multiplex PCR, and TCRdb's table has in-frame clones only and misses some. The sample holds 63,000 or so clones, 86% seen once. The TCR sequence derives from a person aged 35-79 years with oral cavity squamous cell carcinoma. The sequencing used PBMCs, collected after nivolumab (anti-PD-1) treatment.

Here the CDR3 reads CASSIRAGQLRVTGELFF. DNA of the CDR3: TGTGCCAGTAGTATACGGGCAGGACAGTTAAGGGTCACCGGGGAGCTGTTTTTT. The gene calls are TRBV19 and TRBJ2-2, with D perhaps TRBD1 (6 bases). This CDR3 contains 18 residues. V was pared by 2 bases and J by 4 bases, with 20 bases between. Germline CDR1 and CDR2: LNHDA and SQIVND (reference sequence).